The T cell receptor beta chain described here comes from a study of vaccination effects on CD4 cells after COVID-19. The ViraFEST assay expanded antigen-specific CD4+ T cells with viral peptide pools before sequencing. Once cultured for approximately eleven days, the cells underwent separation to obtain CD4+ T cells. A PCR test confirmed that the person had SARS-CoV-2 infection between March and December 2020. Either the mRNA-1273 or the BNT162b2 vaccine was given to participants as two doses. Comments on this clone: Its antigen remains unknown.

Only in-frame clones appear in the TCRdb table, and some are missing; sequencing was by immunoSEQ multiplex PCR. The sample shows about 14,000 clones, 60% to 85% of them seen only once. The CDR3 is 15 residues long. Findings and caveats of the study: Vaccine- and infection-induced clones showed marked clonal contraction late following vaccination. For convalescents, most of the spike-reactive clones seen post-vaccine were new vaccine-induced clones.

The source was CD4+ T cells from PBMCs cultured with SARS-CoV-2 spike peptides, collected after COVID-19 vaccination. The chain recombines TRBV21-1 with TRBJ2-7; the table names TRBD2, a call not compared with the DNA. TRBV21-1 is a recognized pseudogene. This TCR came from a human donor who had a prior SARS-CoV-2 infection. The CDR3 nucleotides read TGTGCCAGCAGCCAGGGGCGGGAGGGCCCACGCGAGCAGTACTTC. Protein: CASSQGREGPREQYF.